The 8 T cell receptor beta chains reported below all come from one sample, sequenced in a study of human T cells and chemical hapten exposure. A single record per CDR3 protein comes from TCRdb applying MiXCR to the RACE reads. The data show 130,000 or so distinct CDR3 sequences, 10% to 12% seen once. The time point was: patch test 3, about 24 weeks after DPC sensitization. Documented treatment: therapeutic diphenylcyclopropenone sensitization with weekly scalp DPC. The sequences come from whole blood, collected in connection with sensitization to the hapten diphenylcyclopropenone (DPC). These receptors were collected from a woman aged 45-60 years with alopecia areata. Some clones in this sample may be carry-over from other donors' samples.

This clonotype was recorded at least ten times. V and J are TRBV10-2 and TRBJ2-7; TRBD1 or TRBD2 may be the D gene (5 bases each). Germline V gives CDR1 WSHSY, CDR2 SAAADI. This CDR3 region has 11 residues. V shed 4 bases and J shed 11 bases, with 12 bases lying between them. The CDR3 coding sequence is TGCGCCAGCAGTGGGGGGACGGAAAAGTACTTC. Translated, it gives CASSGGTEKYF.

This clonotype was seen a single time. This may come from a read error, since a much larger clone is one base off. V usage is TRBV20-1 and J usage is TRBJ2-5, with a weak D call TRBD1 (5 bases). The CDR3 has 15 amino acids. Germline CDR1 DFQATT, CDR2 SNEGSKA (reference sequence). The CDR3 loop reads CSAGRGIIYQETHYF. The CDR3 bases are TGCAGTGCAGGAAGGGGAATAATATACCAAGAGACCCATTACTTC.

This clonotype showed up just a few times. The rearrangement uses TRBV6-5 and TRBJ2-5, with 8 bases lining up with TRBD1. In germline, CDR1 is MNHEY, CDR2 SVGAGI. The CDR3 runs to 14 residues. Trimming removed 6 bases from V and 4 bases from J; junction bases left unmatched: 7. CDR3 sequence (DNA): TGTGCCAGCAGCTCACAGGGGGGACGAGAGACCCAGTACTTC. This gives the protein CASSSQGGRETQYF.

The CDR3 DNA reads TGCGCCAGCAGCCCTTTCCCACGGCCCACAGATACGCAGTATTTT. Translated, it gives CASSPFPRPTDTQYF. The chain joins TRBV5-1 to TRBJ2-3, with D unresolved. Germline assignment: CDR1 SGHRS and CDR2 YFSETQ. This CDR3 is built from 15 residues. V was cut by 4 bases and J by 2 bases, with 14 bases left in between.

A few counts support this clonotype. The chain uses TRBV29-1 and TRBJ1-5; D unclear. Trimming left V 6 bases short and J 6 bases short, with 15 bases between. The germline V gene has CDR1 SQVTM and CDR2 ANQGSEA. CDR3 length: 13 residues. CDR3 loop: CSVGGSNSQPQHF. CDR3 in DNA: TGCAGCGTGGGTGGGTCTAACTCTCAGCCCCAGCATTTT.

In regard to this clonotype: This may come from a read error, since a much larger clone is one base off. The rearrangement uses TRBV15 and TRBJ1-6; D might be TRBD1 (6 bases). Trimming left V 3 bases short and J 11 bases short, with 11 bases between. Germline CDR1 reads LNHNV; CDR2 reads YYDKDF (reference sequence). CDR3 size: 13 residues. This chain's CDR3 is CATSRKGGAPLHF. CDR3 bases: TGTGCCACCAGCAGGAAGGGGGGTGCACCCCTCCACTTT.

This clonotype has just a few counts. The chain links TRBV20-1 to TRBJ2-7, with D tentatively TRBD2 (5 bases). Trimming cost V 1 base and J 0 bases, with 16 bases left between them. Germline-derived CDR1 and CDR2 are DFQATT and SNEGSKA (reference sequence). The CDR3 spans 16 residues. For the CDR3, the DNA is TGCAGTGCTAGAGCAGGAGCGGTTACCCTCTCCTACGAGCAGTACTTC. Its translation is CSARAGAVTLSYEQYF.

The CDR3: CASSYTKPGGDEAFF. The CDR3 DNA sequence: TGTGCCAGCAGTTATACTAAGCCGGGGGGTGATGAAGCTTTCTTT. The chain has TRBV6-6 and TRBJ1-1, with a possible D match to TRBD1 (5 bases). V dropped 3 bases and J dropped 7 bases, with 18 bases sitting between them. Germline assignment: CDR1 MNHNY and CDR2 SVGAGI (reference sequence). There are 15 residues in the CDR3.